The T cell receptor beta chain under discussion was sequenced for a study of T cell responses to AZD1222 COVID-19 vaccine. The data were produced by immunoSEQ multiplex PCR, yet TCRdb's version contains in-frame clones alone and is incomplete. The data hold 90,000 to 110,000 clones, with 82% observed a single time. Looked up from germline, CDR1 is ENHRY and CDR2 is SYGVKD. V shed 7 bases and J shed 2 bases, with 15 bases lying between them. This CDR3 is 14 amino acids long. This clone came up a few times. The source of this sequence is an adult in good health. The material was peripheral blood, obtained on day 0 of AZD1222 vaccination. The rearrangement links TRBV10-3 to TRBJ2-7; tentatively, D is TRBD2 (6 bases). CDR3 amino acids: CAIKDGGLTYEQYF. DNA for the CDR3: TGTGCCATCAAGGACGGAGGGCTAACCTACGAGCAGTACTTC.